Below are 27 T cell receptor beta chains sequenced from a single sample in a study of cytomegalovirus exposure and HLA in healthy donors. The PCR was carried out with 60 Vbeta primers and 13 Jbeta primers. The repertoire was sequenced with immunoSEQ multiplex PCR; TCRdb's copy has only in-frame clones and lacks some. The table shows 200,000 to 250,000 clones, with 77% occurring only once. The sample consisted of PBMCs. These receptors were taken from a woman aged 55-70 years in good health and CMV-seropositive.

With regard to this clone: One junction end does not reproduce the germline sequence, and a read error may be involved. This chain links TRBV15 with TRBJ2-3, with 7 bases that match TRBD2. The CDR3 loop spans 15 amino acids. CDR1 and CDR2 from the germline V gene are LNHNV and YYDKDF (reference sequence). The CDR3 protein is CATGRGGGYTDTQYF. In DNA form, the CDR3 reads TGTGCCACCGGCAGAGGCGGGGGATACACAGATACGCAGTATTTT.

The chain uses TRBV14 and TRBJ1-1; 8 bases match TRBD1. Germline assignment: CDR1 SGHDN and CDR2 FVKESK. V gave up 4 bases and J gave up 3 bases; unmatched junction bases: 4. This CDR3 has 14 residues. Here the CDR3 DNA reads TGTGCCAGCAGCCGAACAGGGGGGTACACTGAAGCTTTCTTT. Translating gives CASSRTGGYTEAFF.

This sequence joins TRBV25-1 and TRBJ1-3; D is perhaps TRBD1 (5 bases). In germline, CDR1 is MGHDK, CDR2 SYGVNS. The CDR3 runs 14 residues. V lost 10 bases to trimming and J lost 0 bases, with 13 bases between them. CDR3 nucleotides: TGTGCCACCTTTGGAGGGGACTCTGGAAACACCATATATTTT. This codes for CATFGGDSGNTIYF.

Here the CDR3 reads CASSQEGGAGALNLEQYF. In DNA, the CDR3 is TGCGCCAGCAGCCAAGAAGGTGGTGCGGGGGCGCTTAACTTGGAGCAGTACTTC. The V call is TRBV4-1, the J call TRBJ2-7; a weak D match, TRBD2 (7 bases). Germline loops: CDR1 MGHRA, CDR2 YSYEKL. Deletions cut 0 bases from V and 7 bases from J, with 25 bases between. The CDR3 is made up of 18 amino acids.

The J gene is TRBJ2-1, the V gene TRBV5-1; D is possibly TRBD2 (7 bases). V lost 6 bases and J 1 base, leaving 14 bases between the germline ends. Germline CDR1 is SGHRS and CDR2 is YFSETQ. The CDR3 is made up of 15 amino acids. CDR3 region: CASTVSGTSYNEQFF. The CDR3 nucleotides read TGCGCCAGCACTGTAAGCGGGACATCCTACAATGAGCAGTTCTTC.

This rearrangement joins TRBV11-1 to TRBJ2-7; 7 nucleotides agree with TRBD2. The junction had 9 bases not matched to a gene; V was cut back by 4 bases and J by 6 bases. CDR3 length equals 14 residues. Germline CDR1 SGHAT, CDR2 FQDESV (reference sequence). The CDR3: CASSSGLDLGEQYF. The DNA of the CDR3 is TGTGCCAGCAGCTCCGGACTAGACCTGGGCGAGCAGTACTTC.

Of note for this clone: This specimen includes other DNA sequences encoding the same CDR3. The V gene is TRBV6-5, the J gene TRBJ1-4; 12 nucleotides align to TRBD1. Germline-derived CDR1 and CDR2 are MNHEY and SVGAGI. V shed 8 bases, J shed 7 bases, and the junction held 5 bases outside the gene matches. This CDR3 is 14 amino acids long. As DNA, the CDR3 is TGTGCCAGCCGAACGGGACAGGGGGCTGAAAAACTGTTTTTT. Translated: CASRTGQGAEKLFF.

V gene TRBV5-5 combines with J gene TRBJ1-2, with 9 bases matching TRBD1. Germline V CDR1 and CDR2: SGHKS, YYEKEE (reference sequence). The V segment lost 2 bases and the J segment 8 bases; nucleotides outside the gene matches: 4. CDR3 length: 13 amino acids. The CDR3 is CASSLQGAGGYTF. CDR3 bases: TGTGCCAGCAGCTTACAGGGGGCGGGGGGCTACACCTTC.

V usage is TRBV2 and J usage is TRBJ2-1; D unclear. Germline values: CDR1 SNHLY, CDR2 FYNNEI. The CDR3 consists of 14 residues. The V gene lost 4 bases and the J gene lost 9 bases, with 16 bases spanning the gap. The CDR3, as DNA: TGTGCCAGCAGTGCTCAACTCGACTTAGGTGAGCAGTTCTTC. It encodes CASSAQLDLGEQFF.

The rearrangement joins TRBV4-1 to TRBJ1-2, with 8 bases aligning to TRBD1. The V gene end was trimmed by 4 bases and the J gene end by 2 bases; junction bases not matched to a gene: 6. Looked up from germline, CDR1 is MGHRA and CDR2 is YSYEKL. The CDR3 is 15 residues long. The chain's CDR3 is CASSRKGQENYGYTF. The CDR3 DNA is TGCGCCAGCAGCCGAAAGGGACAGGAAAACTATGGCTACACCTTC.

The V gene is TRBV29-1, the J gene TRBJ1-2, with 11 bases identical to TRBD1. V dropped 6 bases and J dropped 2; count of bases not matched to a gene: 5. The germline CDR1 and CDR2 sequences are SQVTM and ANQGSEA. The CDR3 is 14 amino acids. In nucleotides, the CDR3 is TGCAGCGTCAAAAGGACAGGGGGCAACTATGGCTACACCTTC. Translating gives CSVKRTGGNYGYTF.

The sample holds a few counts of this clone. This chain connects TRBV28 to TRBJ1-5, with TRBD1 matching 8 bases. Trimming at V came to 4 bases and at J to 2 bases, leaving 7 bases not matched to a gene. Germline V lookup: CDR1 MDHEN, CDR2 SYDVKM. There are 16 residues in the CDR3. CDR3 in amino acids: CASSSTGTGGNQPQHF. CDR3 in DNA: TGTGCCAGCAGTTCCACAGGGACAGGAGGCAATCAGCCCCAGCATTTT.

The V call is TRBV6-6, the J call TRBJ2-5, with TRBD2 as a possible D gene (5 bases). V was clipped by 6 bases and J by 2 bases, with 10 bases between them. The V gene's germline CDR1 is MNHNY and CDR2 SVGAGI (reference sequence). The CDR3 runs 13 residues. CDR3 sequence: CASSLGEQETQYF. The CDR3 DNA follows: TGTGCCAGCAGCTTGGGAGAGCAAGAGACCCAGTACTTC.

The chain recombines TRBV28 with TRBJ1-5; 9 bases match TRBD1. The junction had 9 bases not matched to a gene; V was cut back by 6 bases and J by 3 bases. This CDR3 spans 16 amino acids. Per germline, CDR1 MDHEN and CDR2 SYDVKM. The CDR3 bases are TGTGCCAGCAGCGACCAAGGGACAGGGATCAATCAGCCCCAGCATTTT. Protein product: CASSDQGTGINQPQHF. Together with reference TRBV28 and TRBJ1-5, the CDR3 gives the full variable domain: DVKVTQSSRYLVKRTGEKVFLECVQDMDHENMFWYRQDPGLGLRLIYFSYDVKMKEKGDIPEGYSVSREKKERFSLILESASTNQTSMYLCASSDQGTGINQPQHFGDGTRLSIL.

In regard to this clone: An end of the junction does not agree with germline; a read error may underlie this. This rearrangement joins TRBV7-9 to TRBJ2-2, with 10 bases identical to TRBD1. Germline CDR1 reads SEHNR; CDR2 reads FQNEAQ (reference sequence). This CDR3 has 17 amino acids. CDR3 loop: CSSSLRTGGDGTGELFF. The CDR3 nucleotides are TGTTCCAGCAGCTTACGGACAGGGGGGGATGGCACCGGGGAGCTGTTTTTT.

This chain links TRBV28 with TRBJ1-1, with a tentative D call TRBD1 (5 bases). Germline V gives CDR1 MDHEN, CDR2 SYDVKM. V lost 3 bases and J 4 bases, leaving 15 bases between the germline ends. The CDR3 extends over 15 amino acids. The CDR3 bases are TGTGCCAGCAGTTTGGATGGTCAGGGTACCACTGAAGCTTTCTTT. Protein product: CASSLDGQGTTEAFF.

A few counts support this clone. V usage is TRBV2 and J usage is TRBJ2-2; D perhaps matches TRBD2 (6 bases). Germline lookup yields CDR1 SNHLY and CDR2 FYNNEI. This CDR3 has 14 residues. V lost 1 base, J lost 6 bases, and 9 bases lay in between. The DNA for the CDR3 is TGTGCCAGCAGTGAAGTGGAGGGATCCGGGGAGCTGTTTTTT. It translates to CASSEVEGSGELFF.

The CDR3 sequence: CASIPGFTNEKLFF. The CDR3 DNA is TGTGCCAGCATCCCCGGGTTCACTAATGAAAAACTGTTTTTT. The genes are TRBV2 and TRBJ1-4; D not certain. The CDR3 runs 14 residues. Germline CDR1 reads SNHLY; CDR2 reads FYNNEI. Deletions cut 7 bases from V and 2 bases from J, with 11 bases between.

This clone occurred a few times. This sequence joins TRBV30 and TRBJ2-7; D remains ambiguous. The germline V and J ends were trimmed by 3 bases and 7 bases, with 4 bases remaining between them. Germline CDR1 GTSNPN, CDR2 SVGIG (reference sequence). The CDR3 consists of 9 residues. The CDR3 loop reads CAWSPEQYF. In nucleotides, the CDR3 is TGTGCCTGGAGCCCGGAGCAGTACTTC.

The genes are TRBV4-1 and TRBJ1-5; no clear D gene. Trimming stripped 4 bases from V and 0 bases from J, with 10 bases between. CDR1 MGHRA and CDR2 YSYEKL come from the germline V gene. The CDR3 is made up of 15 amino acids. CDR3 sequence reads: CASSPVTNSNQPQHF. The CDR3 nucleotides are TGCGCCAGCAGCCCCGTGACAAATAGCAATCAGCCCCAGCATTTT.

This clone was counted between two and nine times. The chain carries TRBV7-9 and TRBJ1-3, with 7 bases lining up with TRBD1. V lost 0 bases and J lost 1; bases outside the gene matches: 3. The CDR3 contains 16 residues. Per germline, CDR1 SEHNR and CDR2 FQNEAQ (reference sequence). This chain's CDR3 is CASSLAQGSSGNTIYF. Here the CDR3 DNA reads TGTGCCAGCAGCTTAGCACAGGGGTCTTCTGGAAACACCATATATTTT.

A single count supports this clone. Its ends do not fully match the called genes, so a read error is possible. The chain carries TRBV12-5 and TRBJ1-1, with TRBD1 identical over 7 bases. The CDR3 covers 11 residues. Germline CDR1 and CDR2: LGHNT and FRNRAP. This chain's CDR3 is CASGLRDSLSF. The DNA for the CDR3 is TGTGCTAGTGGTTTGAGGGACAGTCTCTCCTTT.

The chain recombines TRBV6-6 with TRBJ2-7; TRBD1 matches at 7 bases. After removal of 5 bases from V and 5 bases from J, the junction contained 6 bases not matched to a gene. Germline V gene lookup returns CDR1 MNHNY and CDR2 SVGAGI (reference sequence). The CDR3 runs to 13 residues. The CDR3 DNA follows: TGTGCCAGCAGTCGAAGACAGGGCCACGAGCAGTACTTC. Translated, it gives CASSRRQGHEQYF.

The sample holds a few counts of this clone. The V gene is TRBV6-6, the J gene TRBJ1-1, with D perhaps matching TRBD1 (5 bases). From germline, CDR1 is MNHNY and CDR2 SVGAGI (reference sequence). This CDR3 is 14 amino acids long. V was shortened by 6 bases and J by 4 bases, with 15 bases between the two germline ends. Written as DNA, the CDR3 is TGTGCCAGCAGCCAGGTCGTCGGGGGCACTGAAGCTTTCTTT. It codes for CASSQVVGGTEAFF.

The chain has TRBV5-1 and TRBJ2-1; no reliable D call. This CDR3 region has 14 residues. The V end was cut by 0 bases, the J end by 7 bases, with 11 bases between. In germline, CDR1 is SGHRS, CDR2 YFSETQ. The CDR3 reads CASSLVVSRNEQFF. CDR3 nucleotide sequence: TGCGCCAGCAGCTTGGTGGTCAGTCGAAATGAGCAGTTCTTC.

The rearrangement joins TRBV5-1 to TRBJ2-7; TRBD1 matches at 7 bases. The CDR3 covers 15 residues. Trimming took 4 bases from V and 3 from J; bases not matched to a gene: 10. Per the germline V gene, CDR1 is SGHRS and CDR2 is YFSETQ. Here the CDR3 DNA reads TGCGCCAGCAGCCCGACGACAGGGACCGTCTACGAGCAGTACTTC. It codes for CASSPTTGTVYEQYF.

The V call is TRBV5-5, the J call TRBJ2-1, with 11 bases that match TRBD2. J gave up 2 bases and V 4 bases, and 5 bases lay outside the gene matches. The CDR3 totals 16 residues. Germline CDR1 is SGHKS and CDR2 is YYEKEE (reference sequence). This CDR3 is CASSRSSGRTYNEQFF. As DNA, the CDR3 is TGTGCCAGCAGCCGATCTAGCGGGAGGACCTACAATGAGCAGTTCTTC.